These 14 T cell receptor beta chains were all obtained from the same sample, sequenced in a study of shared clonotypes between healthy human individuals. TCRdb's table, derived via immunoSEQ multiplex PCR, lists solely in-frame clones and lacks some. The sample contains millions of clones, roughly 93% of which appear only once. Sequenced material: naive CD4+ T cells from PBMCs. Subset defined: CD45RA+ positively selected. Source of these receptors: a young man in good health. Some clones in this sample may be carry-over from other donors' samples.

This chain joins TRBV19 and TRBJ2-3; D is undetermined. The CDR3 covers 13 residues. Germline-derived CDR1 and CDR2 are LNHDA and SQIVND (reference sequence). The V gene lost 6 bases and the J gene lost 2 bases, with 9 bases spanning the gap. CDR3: CASRMTSTDTQYF. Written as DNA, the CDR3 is TGTGCCAGTAGAATGACGTCCACAGATACGCAGTATTTT.

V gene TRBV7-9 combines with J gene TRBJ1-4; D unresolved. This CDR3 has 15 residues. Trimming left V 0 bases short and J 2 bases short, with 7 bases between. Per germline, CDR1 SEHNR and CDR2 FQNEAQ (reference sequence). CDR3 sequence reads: CASSLASATNEKLFF. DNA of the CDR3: TGTGCCAGCAGCTTAGCGTCAGCGACTAATGAAAAACTGTTTTTT. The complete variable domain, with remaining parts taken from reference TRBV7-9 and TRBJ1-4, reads DTGVSQNPRHKITKRGQNVTFRCDPISEHNRLYWYRQTLGQGPEFLTYFQNEAQLEKSRLLSDRFSAERPKGSFSTLEIQRTEQGDSAMYLCASSLASATNEKLFFGSGTQLSVL.

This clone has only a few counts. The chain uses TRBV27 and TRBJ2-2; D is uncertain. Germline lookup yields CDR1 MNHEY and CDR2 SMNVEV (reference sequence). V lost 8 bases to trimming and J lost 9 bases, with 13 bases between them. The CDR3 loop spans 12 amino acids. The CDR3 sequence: CASGSLMRELFF. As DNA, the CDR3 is TGTGCCAGCGGCTCCCTGATGCGGGAGCTGTTTTTT.

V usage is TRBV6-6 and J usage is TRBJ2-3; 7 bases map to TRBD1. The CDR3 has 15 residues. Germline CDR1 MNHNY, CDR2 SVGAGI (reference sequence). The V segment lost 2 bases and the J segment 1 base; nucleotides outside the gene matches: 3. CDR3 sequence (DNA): TGTGCCAGCAGTTACGATAGGGGGCGCACAGATACGCAGTATTTT. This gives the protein CASSYDRGRTDTQYF.

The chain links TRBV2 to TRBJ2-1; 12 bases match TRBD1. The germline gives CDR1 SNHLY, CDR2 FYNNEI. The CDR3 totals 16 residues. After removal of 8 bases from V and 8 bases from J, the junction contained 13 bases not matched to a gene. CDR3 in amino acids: CASFKSGTGGPDEQFF. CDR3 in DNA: TGTGCCAGCTTCAAAAGCGGGACAGGGGGCCCGGATGAGCAGTTCTTC. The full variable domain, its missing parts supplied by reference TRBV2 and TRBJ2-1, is EPEVTQTPSHQVTQMGQEVILRCVPISNHLYFYWYRQILGQKVEFLVSFYNNEISEKSEIFDDQFSVERPDGSNFTLKIRSTKLEDSAMYFCASFKSGTGGPDEQFFGPGTRLTVL.

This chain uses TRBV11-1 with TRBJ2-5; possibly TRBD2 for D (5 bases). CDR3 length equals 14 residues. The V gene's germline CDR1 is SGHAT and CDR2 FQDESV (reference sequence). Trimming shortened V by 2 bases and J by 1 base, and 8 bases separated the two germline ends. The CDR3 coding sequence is TGTGCCAGCAGCTTAATGGCGGGCCAAGAGACCCAGTACTTC. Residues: CASSLMAGQETQYF.

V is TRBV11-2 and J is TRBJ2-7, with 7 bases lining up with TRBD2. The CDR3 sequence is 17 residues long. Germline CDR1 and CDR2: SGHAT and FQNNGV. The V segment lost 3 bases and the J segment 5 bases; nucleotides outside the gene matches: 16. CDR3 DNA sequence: TGTGCCAGCAGCTTCCGAGCTGGCGGGAGTTCATTCAACGAGCAGTACTTC. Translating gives CASSFRAGGSSFNEQYF.

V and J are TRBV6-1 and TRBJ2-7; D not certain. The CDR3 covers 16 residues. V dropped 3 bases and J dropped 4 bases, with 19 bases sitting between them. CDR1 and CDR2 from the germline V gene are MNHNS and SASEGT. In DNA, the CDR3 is TGTGCCAGCAGTGAGACTCTTAGATCCGGCAGGTACGAGCAGTACTTC. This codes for CASSETLRSGRYEQYF.

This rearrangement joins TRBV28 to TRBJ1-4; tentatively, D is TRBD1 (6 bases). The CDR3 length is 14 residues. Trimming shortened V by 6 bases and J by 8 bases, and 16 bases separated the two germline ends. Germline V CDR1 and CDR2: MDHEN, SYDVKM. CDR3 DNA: TGTGCCAGCAGGGGGGCAGGGCTCGGGGAAAAACTGTTTTTT. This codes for CASRGAGLGEKLFF.

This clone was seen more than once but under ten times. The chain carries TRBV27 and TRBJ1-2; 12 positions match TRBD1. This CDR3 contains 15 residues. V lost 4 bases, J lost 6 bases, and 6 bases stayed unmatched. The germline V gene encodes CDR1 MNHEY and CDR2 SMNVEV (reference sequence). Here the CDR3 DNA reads TGTGCCAGCAGTTCCCCCGGGACAGGGGGCGATGGCTACACCTTC. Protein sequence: CASSSPGTGGDGYTF.

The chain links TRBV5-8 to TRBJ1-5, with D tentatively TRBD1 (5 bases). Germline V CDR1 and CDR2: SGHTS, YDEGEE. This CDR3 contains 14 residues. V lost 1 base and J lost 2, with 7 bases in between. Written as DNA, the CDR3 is TGTGCCAGCAGCTTGTCCAGGGGCAATCAGCCCCAGCATTTT. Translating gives CASSLSRGNQPQHF. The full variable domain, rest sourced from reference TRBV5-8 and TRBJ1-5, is EAGVTQSPTHLIKTRGQQATLRCSPISGHTSVYWYQQALGLGLQFLLWYDEGEERNRGNFPPRFSGRQFPNYSSELNVNALELEDSALYLCASSLSRGNQPQHFGDGTRLSIL.

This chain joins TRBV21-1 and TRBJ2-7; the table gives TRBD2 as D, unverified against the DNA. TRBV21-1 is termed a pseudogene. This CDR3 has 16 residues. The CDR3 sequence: CASTCNGPTGAYEQYF. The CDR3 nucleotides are TGTGCCAGCACCTGTAATGGGCCTACCGGGGCCTACGAGCAGTACTTC.

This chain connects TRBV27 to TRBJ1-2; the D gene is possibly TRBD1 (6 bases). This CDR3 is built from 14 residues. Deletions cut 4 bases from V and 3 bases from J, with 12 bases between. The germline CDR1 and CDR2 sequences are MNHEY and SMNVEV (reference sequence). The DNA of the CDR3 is TGTGCCAGCAGTTCCGCGGGGGGCTACTATGGCTACACCTTC. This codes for CASSSAGGYYGYTF.

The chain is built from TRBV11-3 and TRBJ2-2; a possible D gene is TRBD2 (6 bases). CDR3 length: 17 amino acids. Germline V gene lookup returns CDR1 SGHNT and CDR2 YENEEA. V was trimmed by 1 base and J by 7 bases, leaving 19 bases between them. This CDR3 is CASSLVSAGYSFGELFF. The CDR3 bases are TGTGCCAGCAGCTTAGTCTCGGCGGGATATTCTTTCGGGGAGCTGTTTTTT.